Listed below are T cell receptor beta chains from one sample, sequenced in a study of CD8 T cells in ankylosing spondylitis. TCRdb redid the calling of the 5' RACE reads with MiXCR, one entry per CDR3 protein. The sample has 500,000 to 550,000 distinct CDR3 sequences, over 9.5% seen once. Sequences were obtained from blood, either unsorted or a sorted T cell fraction (not recorded which). The source is a male donor with ankylosing spondylitis. Both conserved end residues are part of each CDR3. A D gene is named only where the DNA matches it firmly. Where a row states a size, it is once, few, many or the class of an expanded clone; other rows omit it.

v_gene	j_gene	len	d_gene	abundance	CDR3nt	CDR3aa
TRBV20-1	TRBJ2-3	18	TRBD2	NA	TGCAGTGCTAGACGAGGATCATATAGCGGGAGGCGGACAGATACGCAGTATTTT	CSARRGSYSGRRTDTQYF
TRBV7-2	TRBJ2-3	16	NA	NA	TGTGCCAGCAGCTTAGACTCAGGCGCCGGCACAGATACGCAGTATTTT	CASSLDSGAGTDTQYF
TRBV7-8	TRBJ2-3	15	TRBD2	few	TGTGCCAGCAGCCCCCGAGCGGGAGGGCAGGATACGCAGTATTTT	CASSPRAGGQDTQYF
TRBV5-1	TRBJ1-2	14	TRBD1	many	TGCGCCAGCAGCCCCGGACAGGGGGAGTACGGCTACACCTTC	CASSPGQGEYGYTF
TRBV11-2	TRBJ1-2	12	NA	few	TGTGCCAGCAGCTTGAGAACCTATGGCTACACCTTC	CASSLRTYGYTF
TRBV5-6	TRBJ2-1	14	NA	few	TGTGCCAGCAGCTTGCTGGACTTCTTCAATGAGCAGTTCTTC	CASSLLDFFNEQFF
TRBV18	TRBJ1-4	15	NA	few	TGTGCCAGCTCACCACCTGGCAGCCTTAATGAAAAACTGTTTTTT	CASSPPGSLNEKLFF
TRBV5-1	TRBJ1-1	17	NA	NA	TGCGCCAGCAGCTTCTCTATAAATCCGAGGACAGATACTGAAGCTTTCTTT	CASSFSINPRTDTEAFF
TRBV12-3/TRBV12-4	TRBJ2-7	14	NA	many	TGTGCCAGCAGTTTGCGACAGAGCCGCTACGAGCAGTACTTC	CASSLRQSRYEQYF
TRBV7-9	TRBJ2-1	15	TRBD2	NA	TGTGCCAGCAGCCCGGGACTAGCGTTTAGGAATGAGCAGTTCTTC	CASSPGLAFRNEQFF
TRBV29-1	TRBJ1-2	9	NA	few	TGCAGCGTTGATGGTGGCTACACCTTC	CSVDGGYTF
TRBV19	TRBJ2-3	14	TRBD1	NA	TGTGCCAGTAGTACTAGGACAGGGGACGATACGCAGTATTTT	CASSTRTGDDTQYF
TRBV20-1	TRBJ1-5	12	NA	NA	TGCAGTGCTAGTCTACGGGACCAGCCCCAGCATTTT	CSASLRDQPQHF
TRBV5-1	TRBJ1-1	14	NA	few	TGCGCCAGCAGTACGGGACTGGAGTACACTGAAGCTTTCTTT	CASSTGLEYTEAFF
TRBV6-1	TRBJ1-3	16	NA	NA	TGTGCCAGCAGTGAAAGTGGGGGGTTCTCTGGAAACACCATATATTTT	CASSESGGFSGNTIYF
TRBV11-2	TRBJ2-5	15	NA	NA	TGTGCCAGCAGCTTAAATCGCGCGGGAAAAGAGACCCAGTACTTC	CASSLNRAGKETQYF
TRBV19	TRBJ2-5	17	TRBD1	few	TGTGCCAGTAGTATAGATCTGAGGACAGGGATGGGGGAGACCCAGTACTTC	CASSIDLRTGMGETQYF
TRBV4-2	TRBJ1-2	15	NA	NA	TGTGCCAGCAGCCAAGACCCGACCGCTAACTATGGCTACACCTTC	CASSQDPTANYGYTF
TRBV5-1	TRBJ2-1	16	NA	NA	TGCGCCAGCAGCTTGGGGGCCACCCGGGCCCACAATGAGCAGTTCTTC	CASSLGATRAHNEQFF
TRBV12-3/TRBV12-4	TRBJ1-5	13	NA	many	TGTGCCAGCAGTTTCAGTCCTAATCAGCCCCAGCATTTT	CASSFSPNQPQHF
TRBV10-3	TRBJ2-5	14	NA	NA	TGTGCCATCAGTGGAGTTGGAGGCCAAGAGACCCAGTACTTC	CAISGVGGQETQYF
TRBV5-1	TRBJ2-3	15	NA	many	TGCGCCAGCAGCGAAAGGACGGCTAGCGCAGATACGCAGTATTTT	CASSERTASADTQYF
TRBV4-2	TRBJ2-7	15	NA	many	TGTGCCAGCAGCCAAGTGGAGGCAGGGTCGTTCGAGCAGTACTTC	CASSQVEAGSFEQYF
TRBV2	TRBJ2-1	15	NA	NA	TGTGCCAGCAGTGAAAGGGGTTTGGAAGGGGATGAGCAGTTCTTC	CASSERGLEGDEQFF